This T cell receptor beta chain stems from a study of blood T cells in healthy people across ages. Study at large: There was about one barcoded beta molecule captured by template switching per two T cells. The study's findings and limits: Naive CD4+ cells and diversity were both higher in long-lived donors than in aged donors. Older age went with lower TCR beta diversity per million T cells, in a roughly linear way.

Then a second PCR, running roughly 6 to 11 cycles, was carried out with a sample-barcoded 5' primer and a J-beta primer mix. TCRdb ran MiXCR on the 5' RACE reads and lists one entry per CDR3 protein. The sample has about 1.4 million distinct CDR3 sequences, approximately 63% seen once; the top ten hold 6.5% to 8%. This clonotype was detected only a few times. Antigen specificity is unknown. With each sample, at least 5 micrograms of total RNA were extracted. The sequenced material came from blood. The clonotype was recovered from a man in his late teens or twenties in good health.

The DNA of the CDR3 is TGTGCCATCAGTGGAATCGACGGACCGAGCAATGAGCAGTTCTTC. Its protein is CAISGIDGPSNEQFF. The chain carries TRBV10-3 and TRBJ2-1; D uncertain. The CDR3 sequence is 15 residues long. Trimming took 4 bases from V and 6 from J, leaving 16 bases between them. CDR1 is ENHRY and CDR2 is SYGVKD in the germline V gene.